The next 21 T cell receptor beta chains were all read from a single sample in a study of T cell responses to AZD1222 COVID-19 vaccine. Profiling relied on immunoSEQ multiplex PCR, and the TCRdb table lists in-frame clones only, not all of them. Of approximately 110,000 clones listed, roughly 90% are singletons. Sequencing was performed on peripheral blood, taken 28 days after the second AZD1222 dose. The receptor source for this set is an adult who received the AZD1222 COVID-19 vaccine.

The J gene is TRBJ1-3, the V gene TRBV7-2; D gene ambiguous. CDR3 length equals 18 residues. From germline, CDR1 is SGHTA and CDR2 FQGNSA. Trimming took off 5 bases at V and 0 bases at J, with 20 bases between the two ends. CDR3 sequence: CASSPDPGALRSGNTIYF. In DNA, the CDR3 is TGTGCCAGCAGCCCGGACCCAGGAGCCCTGCGCTCTGGAAACACCATATATTTT.

This sequence joins TRBV5-1 and TRBJ1-3, with D possibly matching TRBD1 (5 bases). Per the germline V gene, CDR1 is SGHRS and CDR2 is YFSETQ. The CDR3 totals 15 residues. The ends were cut back, 1 base at V and 4 bases at J, with 12 bases in the middle. For the CDR3, the DNA is TGCGCCAGCAGCTTGATTGTGGGGCCGGGAAACACCATATATTTT. Its protein is CASSLIVGPGNTIYF.

This chain joins TRBV5-1 and TRBJ2-3; possibly TRBD1 or TRBD2 for D (6 bases each). Germline V gene lookup returns CDR1 SGHRS and CDR2 YFSETQ. The CDR3 totals 15 residues. Trimming stripped 0 bases from V and 3 bases from J, with 11 bases between. CDR3 region: CASSLEGGWTDTQYF. CDR3 DNA: TGCGCCAGCAGCTTGGAGGGGGGCTGGACAGATACGCAGTATTTT.

This chain uses TRBV2 with TRBJ2-1; D is unresolved. CDR3 length: 14 amino acids. The germline V gene encodes CDR1 SNHLY and CDR2 FYNNEI. The germline V and J ends were trimmed by 4 bases and 10 bases, with 17 bases remaining between them. The CDR3 loop is CASSVTTTVNEQFF. For the CDR3, the DNA is TGTGCCAGCAGTGTAACGACAACGGTCAACGAGCAGTTCTTC. The full variable domain, with the rest looked up from reference TRBV2 and TRBJ2-1, is EPEVTQTPSHQVTQMGQEVILRCVPISNHLYFYWYRQILGQKVEFLVSFYNNEISEKSEIFDDQFSVERPDGSNFTLKIRSTKLEDSAMYFCASSVTTTVNEQFFGPGTRLTVL.

The chain joins TRBV28 to TRBJ2-1; 7 bases are shared with TRBD1. CDR3 length: 16 residues. Germline CDR1 and CDR2: MDHEN and SYDVKM. The junction had 12 bases not matched to a gene; V was cut back by 4 bases and J by 6 bases. Here the CDR3 DNA reads TGTGCCAGCAGTTCTTACCGGGACAGCCACGTCAATGAGCAGTTCTTC. This sequence encodes CASSSYRDSHVNEQFF. Full variable domain (outside the CDR3, taken from reference TRBV28 and TRBJ2-1): DVKVTQSSRYLVKRTGEKVFLECVQDMDHENMFWYRQDPGLGLRLIYFSYDVKMKEKGDIPEGYSVSREKKERFSLILESASTNQTSMYLCASSSYRDSHVNEQFFGPGTRLTVL.

The V call is TRBV7-6, the J call TRBJ1-5, with 11 bases identical to TRBD1. The J segment lost 4 bases and the V segment lost 4 bases, leaving 3 bases of the junction unmatched. Germline V gene lookup returns CDR1 SGHVS and CDR2 FNYEAQ. The CDR3 has 15 residues. The CDR3 protein is CASSSGQGGNQPQHF. The CDR3 coding sequence is TGTGCCAGCAGCTCGGGACAGGGGGGAAATCAGCCCCAGCATTTT.

CDR3 nucleotide sequence: TGTGCCAGCAGTTACGCAGCGGTCTCCTACGAGCAGTACTTC. It translates to CASSYAAVSYEQYF. The chain couples TRBV6-5 to TRBJ2-7; D is possibly TRBD2 (5 bases). V lost 2 bases to trimming and J lost 0 bases, with 8 bases between them. CDR1 and CDR2 from the germline V gene are MNHEY and SVGAGI. There are 14 residues in the CDR3.

The chain has TRBV28 and TRBJ1-3; TRBD1 agrees at 7 bases. V dropped 3 bases and J dropped 4; count of bases not matched to a gene: 3. There are 14 residues in the CDR3. Germline V gives CDR1 MDHEN, CDR2 SYDVKM. The CDR3 here is CASSLADRGNTIYF. The CDR3, as DNA: TGTGCCAGCAGTTTGGCGGACAGGGGAAACACCATATATTTT.

This chain connects TRBV6-5 to TRBJ2-3; TRBD1 is a possible D gene (8 bases). Germline loops: CDR1 MNHEY, CDR2 SVGAGI. With 6 bases removed from V and 4 bases from J, the gap between germline ends came to 17 bases. The CDR3 sequence is 15 residues long. CDR3 loop: CASSDTGGRADTQYF. CDR3 DNA sequence: TGTGCCAGCAGCGATACAGGGGGGAGGGCAGATACGCAGTATTTT.

The chain has TRBV6-6 and TRBJ1-1; no clear D. Trimming shortened V by 0 bases and J by 5 bases, and 1 base separated the two germline ends. The CDR3 is 11 residues long. The germline gives CDR1 MNHNY, CDR2 SVGAGI (reference sequence). CDR3 sequence reads: CASSYSTEAFF. As DNA, the CDR3 is TGTGCCAGCAGTTACTCAACTGAAGCTTTCTTT.

This rearrangement joins TRBV5-1 to TRBJ1-1; D possibly corresponds to TRBD1 (6 bases). V shed 4 bases and J shed 1 base, with 11 bases lying between them. Germline assignment: CDR1 SGHRS and CDR2 YFSETQ. The CDR3 is 14 amino acids. CDR3 DNA sequence: TGCGCCAGCAGCGCGGACAGCACGAACACTGAAGCTTTCTTT. This translates into CASSADSTNTEAFF.

This chain uses TRBV24-1 with TRBJ1-1, with 7 bases lining up with TRBD1. V shed 3 bases and J 4 bases; nucleotides not matched to a gene: 10. The CDR3 runs to 16 residues. Per the germline V gene, CDR1 is KGHDR and CDR2 is SFDVKD. This chain's CDR3 is CATSDTSQGGGTEAFF. The CDR3 DNA sequence: TGTGCCACCAGTGATACTTCCCAGGGGGGAGGCACTGAAGCTTTCTTT.

The chain carries TRBV9 and TRBJ1-6; D not resolved. Germline assignment: CDR1 SGDLS and CDR2 YYNGEE. V gave up 0 bases and J gave up 2 bases, with 12 bases separating them. The CDR3 covers 17 residues. CDR3 amino acids: CASSVGAAHTYNSPLHF. CDR3 DNA: TGTGCCAGCAGCGTAGGAGCAGCTCACACCTATAATTCACCCCTCCACTTT.

Only one count was recorded for this clone. J is TRBJ2-1 and V is TRBV28; 10 nucleotides align to TRBD1. Germline V gene lookup returns CDR1 MDHEN and CDR2 SYDVKM. The J segment lost 8 bases and the V segment lost 10 bases, leaving 11 bases of the junction unmatched. CDR3 length: 14 amino acids. CDR3 nucleotides: TGTGCCACCCGAAGACAGGGGGCATGGGATGAGCAGTTCTTC. Protein product: CATRRQGAWDEQFF.

This sequence joins TRBV5-1 and TRBJ1-2; D is perhaps TRBD1 (5 bases). Germline CDR1 is SGHRS and CDR2 is YFSETQ. The CDR3 extends over 14 amino acids. V lost 0 bases, J lost 2 bases, and 8 bases lay in between. The CDR3 DNA reads as TGCGCCAGCAGCTTGGACAGGACGAACTATGGCTACACCTTC. This sequence encodes CASSLDRTNYGYTF.

This sequence joins TRBV7-9 and TRBJ2-7, with a tentative D call TRBD1 (6 bases). CDR1 SEHNR and CDR2 FQNEAQ come from the germline V gene (reference sequence). The CDR3 contains 15 residues. V was cut by 7 bases and J by 6 bases, with 22 bases left in between. The DNA of the CDR3 is TGTGCCAGCACCTCCGGGACATTGGCTTTTGGCGAGCAGTACTTC. It encodes CASTSGTLAFGEQYF.

The chain joins TRBV5-1 to TRBJ2-7; 8 nucleotides agree with TRBD2. Trimming took 0 bases from V and 5 from J; bases not matched to a gene: 4. Looked up from germline, CDR1 is SGHRS and CDR2 is YFSETQ. CDR3 length: 14 amino acids. This chain's CDR3 is CASSLEGLVDEQYF. CDR3 in DNA: TGCGCCAGCAGCTTGGAGGGACTAGTCGACGAGCAGTACTTC.

V and J are TRBV5-8 and TRBJ1-5, with D unresolved. CDR1 and CDR2 from the germline V gene are SGHTS and YDEGEE. V was clipped by 2 bases and J by 1 base, with 13 bases between them. The CDR3 consists of 16 residues. Here the CDR3 reads CASSFGQAVSNQPQHF. The CDR3 DNA follows: TGTGCCAGCAGCTTCGGCCAGGCGGTGAGCAATCAGCCCCAGCATTTT.

This clone was seen a single time. The chain combines TRBV10-3 with TRBJ2-1; the D call may be TRBD1 or TRBD2 (5 bases each). The V end lost 0 bases, the J end lost 10 bases, and 7 bases lay between the germline ends. The CDR3 extends over 12 amino acids. Germline V gene sequence: CDR1 ENHRY, CDR2 SYGVKD. The CDR3 DNA is TGTGCCATCAGTGAGTCGAGGGGAGAGCAGTTCTTC. This codes for CAISESRGEQFF.

The V call is TRBV7-2, the J call TRBJ1-1; D uncertain. Trimming pared 5 bases from V and 0 bases from J, leaving 7 bases between. The CDR3 extends over 13 amino acids. Germline values: CDR1 SGHTA, CDR2 FQGNSA. CDR3 DNA: TGTGCCAGCAGCGTCCTGTTGAACACTGAAGCTTTCTTT. Translated: CASSVLLNTEAFF.

This clone has a single count. J is TRBJ1-3 and V is TRBV7-6; D gene ambiguous. The germline CDR1 and CDR2 sequences are SGHVS and FNYEAQ. V was clipped by 5 bases and J by 4 bases, with 12 bases between them. The CDR3 spans 14 residues. CDR3 coding DNA: TGTGCCAGCAGCCCCATGGGGTCCGGAAACACCATATATTTT. Protein: CASSPMGSGNTIYF. Variable domain in full (rest from reference TRBV7-6 and TRBJ1-3): GAGVSQSPRYKVTKRGQDVALRCDPISGHVSLYWYRQALGQGPEFLTYFNYEAQQDKSGLPNDRFSAERPEGSISTLTIQRTEQRDSAMYRCASSPMGSGNTIYFGEGSWLTVV.